This TCR beta chain was captured in a study of human T cells and chemical hapten exposure. The overall study: Upper back patch tests used 0.01% DPC, scored after 6 days. Per-sample TCR yields varied mainly from small pooled library volume differences.

Whole-study findings and limits: It was expanded TCRs that formed significantly more large CDR3 similarity clusters than controls did.

This clonotype was observed many times. Its target is not known. J gave up 3 bases and V 7 bases, and 8 bases lay outside the gene matches. Looked up from germline, CDR1 is WSHSY and CDR2 is SAAADI. The CDR3 runs to 15 residues. Time point described: patch test 2, 6 weeks after DPC sensitization. Treatment in this sample: therapeutic diphenylcyclopropenone sensitization with weekly scalp DPC. Non-pregnant alopecia patients aged 18 to 70, suitable for DPC therapy. TCRdb independently ran MiXCR on the RACE reads; one entry per CDR3 protein. The table records approximately 40,000 distinct CDR3 sequences, over 3% of them present only once.

The chain is built from TRBV10-2 and TRBJ2-1; 8 positions match TRBD2. The TCR was taken from a man aged 40-55 years with alopecia areata. Some clones in this sample may be carry-over from other donors' samples. Here the sequenced sample was whole blood, taken in connection with sensitization to the hapten diphenylcyclopropenone (DPC). In DNA, the CDR3 is TGCGCCAGCATCCTAGCGGGCCTAAACTACAATGAGCAGTTCTTC. Protein product: CASILAGLNYNEQFF.